This TCR beta chain was recovered during a study of T cell responses to AZD1222 COVID-19 vaccine. Study-wide context: Combined were second doses at about 4 or about 12 weeks.

As to this clone: Its target is unknown.

This CDR3 has 10 residues. In germline, CDR1 is LNHDA, CDR2 SQIVND (reference sequence). With 8 bases removed from V and 8 bases from J, the gap between germline ends came to 9 bases. Sequencing was performed with immunoSEQ multiplex PCR; in TCRdb, only in-frame clones are kept and a portion is missing. The table records under 150,000 clones, less than 90% of them present only once. Study-wide results and caveats: Nearly half of spike-specific TCRs reportedly target unmutated variant regions. Every sample of the repertoires postdated the peak T cell response.

The V and J genes are TRBV19 and TRBJ1-2; D remains unclear. The source was peripheral blood, collected on day 0 of AZD1222 vaccination. This TCR was recovered from an adult in good health. The CDR3 loop is CASPIGGYTF. The CDR3, as DNA: TGTGCCAGTCCCATTGGGGGCTACACCTTC.